The text below deals with one TCR beta chain. This clone showed up just a few times. Its recognized antigen is unknown. No base quality values were provided; no much bigger clone lies one nucleotide off. TCRbeta CDR3 regions were amplified from genomic DNA by means of the immunoSEQ Assay, a bias-controlled multiplex PCR. As for how the authors treated the data: Within the assay, amplification of reference gene primers was used to estimate how many nucleated cells each sample contained. Sequence reads were collapsed and filtered to measure the absolute abundance of every unique TCRbeta CDR3 rearrangement. For each sample, productive Simpson clonality was calculated as the square root of Simpson's diversity index across productive rearrangements. The clones in this table, taken by TCRdb from immuneACCESS, are in-frame only. Not every clone is retained; where verified, under half of the shortfall comes from an unresolved V gene, and the cause of the rest is unknown. The V and J calls and clone size come from that table; D and trimming were worked out from the DNA. The sample includes 250,000 to 350,000 clones, with roughly 90% observed a single time. 11% of the sample is held by the ten biggest clonotypes.

The data belong to a study of blood T cell repertoires in COVID-19 (TCRdb year 2020). Regarding the research as a whole: The collaborator samples originated in the United States, Italy and Spain and spanned the acute and convalescent phases of COVID-19. The prospective study material was composed of cDNA or gDNA derived from T cells, B-cell-depleted T cells, or PBMCs. Subjects who had been exposed to COVID-19, were actively infected with it, or had recovered from it provided the deeply sampled blood TCRbeta repertoires that made up the dataset. The repertoires were released in a freely available public database intended as a resource for research on the immune response to SARS-CoV-2. Samples came from the ongoing ImmuneRACE study (first 160 participants) plus 1,254 subjects from 6 global collaborators. Sample metadata almost always included a de-identified subject ID, COVID-19 status, age in years and sex. Where available, HLA class I and class II types were taken from metadata supplied by the sample provider and were not determined by assay-based typing. Here is what the overall study found, with its caveats: The amount of clinical and demographic metadata varied by source and participant and was provided uncurated.

The CDR3 runs 14 residues from the cysteine to the phenylalanine. The CDR3 DNA has 42 bases and is translated from base 1. V and J are truncated by 3 bases and 1 base respectively, leaving an intervening sequence of 7 bases. From a lookup of the germline V gene, CDR1 and CDR2 are MDHEN and SYDVKM. One collaborating source in Seattle enrolled patients during active infection and followed them longitudinally through the course of disease. Whole blood was collected in K2EDTA tubes by collaborating institutions according to the institutions' own protocols. For TCRbeta analysis, collaborator samples were shipped as frozen whole blood, as isolated PBMCs, or as DNA extracted from either sample type.

Recombination connected TRBV28 to TRBJ1-5, with the D segment identity uncertain. Sequencing was carried out using peripheral blood. This clonotype originated in a woman younger than 45 with COVID-19, enrolled during active disease. The CDR3 region reads CASSFRQSNQPQHF. Here is the DNA: TGTGCCAGCAGTTTTAGACAAAGCAATCAGCCCCAGCATTTT.